A single sample gave rise to the 23 T cell receptor beta chains below, sequenced in a study of cytomegalovirus exposure and HLA in healthy donors. 13 Jbeta primers and 60 Vbeta primers were used for the PCR. TCRdb's table, derived via immunoSEQ multiplex PCR, lists solely in-frame clones and lacks some. The data hold approximately 190,000 clones, with roughly 85% observed a single time. Source material: PBMCs. The receptors here all came from a woman aged 18-29 years in good health and CMV-seronegative.

This chain joins TRBV6-6 and TRBJ2-1; TRBD2 aligns across 7 bases. This CDR3 has 14 amino acids. Germline CDR1 MNHNY, CDR2 SVGAGI (reference sequence). With V trimmed by 0 bases and J by 10 bases, 6 bases remained unmatched. The CDR3 region has the DNA TGTGCCAGCAGTTACTCCACGACTAGCCTGGAGCAGTTCTTC. It specifies CASSYSTTSLEQFF.

V and J are TRBV27 and TRBJ2-1; TRBD2 aligns across 9 bases. Trimming took 4 bases from V and 6 from J; bases not matched to a gene: 10. The CDR3 consists of 16 residues. The V gene's germline CDR1 is MNHEY and CDR2 SMNVEV (reference sequence). The CDR3 bases are TGTGCCAGCAGTTCTTTGGGCGGGACTAGCACCAATGAGCAGTTCTTC. Translation: CASSSLGGTSTNEQFF.

The V call is TRBV28, the J call TRBJ1-3; no reliable D call. Germline CDR1 is MDHEN and CDR2 is SYDVKM. CDR3 length: 14 residues. V shed 2 bases and J shed 3 bases, with 8 bases lying between them. As DNA, the CDR3 is TGTGCCAGCAGTTTAGCCACTAGTGGAAACACCATATATTTT. It encodes CASSLATSGNTIYF.

This clone was seen only once. The chain joins TRBV11-2 to TRBJ2-7; D is ambiguous. Germline CDR1 reads SGHAT; CDR2 reads FQNNGV. This CDR3 is built from 19 residues. Trimming stripped 3 bases from V and 3 bases from J, with 27 bases between. The CDR3 is CASSFIVQHLTLFLYEQYV. DNA for the CDR3: TGTGCCAGCAGCTTTATTGTACAGCACCTCACATTGTTTCTCTACGAGCAGTACGTC.

This clone was recorded once. J is TRBJ1-2 and V is TRBV28; D possibly corresponds to TRBD1 (5 bases). The ends were cut back, 5 bases at V and 2 bases at J, with 15 bases in the middle. Germline CDR1 reads MDHEN; CDR2 reads SYDVKM. The CDR3 loop spans 15 amino acids. CDR3 in DNA: TGTGCCAGCAGTCTTCCCGAGCAGGGAAACTATGGCTACACCTTC. Translating gives CASSLPEQGNYGYTF.

This rearrangement joins TRBV27 to TRBJ2-1, with TRBD2 as a possible D gene (6 bases). Trimming stripped 8 bases from V and 13 bases from J, with 18 bases between. Germline V gene data show CDR1 as MNHEY and CDR2 as SMNVEV (reference sequence). The CDR3 extends over 12 amino acids. CDR3 amino acids: CASRTSSSRQFF. The DNA of the CDR3 is TGTGCCAGCCGAACTAGCTCCTCGAGACAGTTCTTC.

The V call is TRBV7-2, the J call TRBJ2-1, with 13 bases fitting TRBD2. Germline V CDR1 and CDR2: SGHTA, FQGNSA. The ends lost 5 bases at V and 1 base at J; junction bases unmatched: 8. CDR3 size: 18 residues. This CDR3 reads CASSGLAGDYASYNEQFF. CDR3 nucleotides: TGTGCCAGCAGCGGACTAGCGGGAGACTATGCGTCCTACAATGAGCAGTTCTTC.

V and J are TRBV28 and TRBJ1-2; 10 nucleotides line up with TRBD1. With V trimmed by 4 bases and J by 6 bases, 8 bases remained unmatched. The length of the CDR3 is 15 residues. Germline loops: CDR1 MDHEN, CDR2 SYDVKM. This CDR3 reads CASSSAGTGVHGYTF. CDR3 in DNA: TGTGCCAGCAGTTCCGCCGGGACAGGGGTCCATGGCTACACCTTC.

This chain connects TRBV7-9 to TRBJ1-5; 8 positions agree with TRBD1. J lost 1 base, V lost 2 bases, and 1 base had no gene match. This CDR3 contains 15 residues. The germline V gene has CDR1 SEHNR and CDR2 FQNEAQ (reference sequence). The CDR3 loop reads CASSLTGGSNQPQHF. CDR3 sequence (DNA): TGTGCCAGCAGCTTAACAGGGGGGAGCAATCAGCCCCAGCATTTT.

This chain joins TRBV11-2 and TRBJ1-6; possible D gene TRBD1, 6 bases. The CDR3 covers 15 residues. The V end lost 4 bases, the J end lost 9 bases, and 16 bases lay between the germline ends. Germline V gene lookup returns CDR1 SGHAT and CDR2 FQNNGV. The CDR3 protein is CASSSLRGSASPLHF. The CDR3 coding sequence is TGTGCCAGCAGCTCTCTCAGGGGATCGGCTTCACCCCTCCACTTT.

This chain uses TRBV18 with TRBJ1-1; D is possibly TRBD1 (5 bases). This CDR3 has 14 residues. From germline, CDR1 is KGHSH and CDR2 LQKENI. Trimming stripped 5 bases from V and 4 bases from J, with 14 bases between. The CDR3 DNA is TGTGCCAGCTCAGCGACGGGGGGTGGCACTGAAGCTTTCTTT. This translates into CASSATGGGTEAFF.

This sequence joins TRBV4-1 and TRBJ2-7, with a tentative D call TRBD1 (6 bases). CDR3 length: 15 amino acids. V was trimmed by 2 bases and J by 3 bases, leaving 14 bases between them. Germline lookup yields CDR1 MGHRA and CDR2 YSYEKL. CDR3 DNA sequence: TGCGCCAGCAGCCAAAGCGAACAGGGAAACTACGAGCAGTACTTC. Translated, it gives CASSQSEQGNYEQYF.

J is TRBJ2-7 and V is TRBV5-4, with D possibly being TRBD1 (6 bases). Trimming pared 5 bases from V and 0 bases from J, leaving 12 bases between. The CDR3 extends over 14 amino acids. Looked up from germline, CDR1 is SGHNT and CDR2 is YYREEE (reference sequence). CDR3 sequence (DNA): TGTGCCAGCAGTTTCGGGACAAGCTCCTACGAGCAGTACGTC. It is translated as CASSFGTSSYEQYV.

The V and J genes are TRBV10-3 and TRBJ2-7, with D uncertain. The CDR3 consists of 13 residues. Germline-derived CDR1 and CDR2 are ENHRY and SYGVKD. With 8 bases removed from V and 3 bases from J, the gap between germline ends came to 14 bases. The CDR3 nucleotides read TGTGCCATCGGTCCTGACACGGTCTACGAGCAGTACTTC. This sequence encodes CAIGPDTVYEQYF.

The genes are TRBV6-5 and TRBJ2-7, with D perhaps matching TRBD2 (6 bases). The CDR3 loop spans 15 amino acids. V lost 0 bases to trimming and J lost 0 bases, with 9 bases between them. In germline, CDR1 is MNHEY, CDR2 SVGAGI. CDR3 nucleotide sequence: TGTGCCAGCAGTTACTCCGGGGAGGTCTCCTACGAGCAGTACTTC. Protein product: CASSYSGEVSYEQYF.

CDR3 in amino acids: CASSEGTGAYEQYV. CDR3 bases: TGTGCCAGCAGTGAAGGGACAGGGGCCTACGAGCAGTACGTC. J is TRBJ2-7 and V is TRBV6-1; 9 nucleotides align to TRBD1. The V gene's germline CDR1 is MNHNS and CDR2 SASEGT. The trim removed 1 base at V and 2 bases at J, leaving 0 bases unmatched. CDR3 length: 14 residues.

The rearrangement uses TRBV7-2 and TRBJ2-5; 8 bases line up with TRBD1. Germline V gene sequence: CDR1 SGHTA, CDR2 FQGNSA. With 1 base clipped from V and 5 bases from J, the junction kept 3 bases outside the gene matches. The CDR3 covers 14 residues. CDR3 sequence: CASSLGQGSETQYF. The CDR3, as DNA: TGTGCCAGCAGCTTAGGACAGGGGAGTGAGACCCAGTACTTC. The variable domain in full, with the rest retrieved from reference TRBV7-2 and TRBJ2-5, is GAGVSQSPSNKVTEKGKDVELRCDPISGHTALYWYRQSLGQGLEFLIYFQGNSAPDKSGLPSDRFSAERTGGSVSTLTIQRTQQEDSAVYLCASSLGQGSETQYFGPGTRLLVL.

V is TRBV4-3 and J is TRBJ1-2; 7 bases map to TRBD1. The trim removed 0 bases at V and 7 bases at J, leaving 11 bases unmatched. This CDR3 has 16 residues. Germline V gene lookup returns CDR1 LGHNA and CDR2 YSLEER. The CDR3 coding sequence is TGCGCCAGCAGCCAAGATACCGGAAAAGGGGGCATTGGCTACACCTTC. It encodes CASSQDTGKGGIGYTF.

The rearrangement uses TRBV29-1 and TRBJ1-1; D is uncertain. Germline V gene lookup returns CDR1 SQVTM and CDR2 ANQGSEA. The CDR3 is made up of 19 amino acids. V was cut by 1 base and J by 1 base, with 25 bases left in between. The CDR3 DNA reads TGCAGCGTTGAAGCGGTTAATGGGGAGGCCCTGGGGAAGAACACTGAAGCTTTCTTT. It translates to CSVEAVNGEALGKNTEAFF.

On this clone: One end of the junction varies from germline; a read error may be responsible. The gene calls are TRBV7-2 and TRBJ2-2; D not certain. Germline V gene lookup returns CDR1 SGHTA and CDR2 FQGNSA. The CDR3 is made up of 15 amino acids. The CDR3, as DNA: TGTGCCAGCAGCCTACCTAGTCGGAACGCCGGGGAGCTGTTTTTT. Protein: CASSLPSRNAGELFF.

The chain recombines TRBV13 with TRBJ2-7, with 10 bases fitting TRBD2. The CDR3 is 13 amino acids. With 5 bases clipped from V and 4 bases from J, the junction kept 2 bases outside the gene matches. Germline V gene sequence: CDR1 PRHDT, CDR2 FYEKMQ (reference sequence). The CDR3 region has the DNA TGTGCCAGCAGCCTAGCGGGAGTTTACGAGCAGTACTTC. Its protein is CASSLAGVYEQYF.

In the case of this clone: Its ends do not fully match the called genes, so a read error is possible. The V gene is TRBV7-9, the J gene TRBJ2-2; 10 bases map to TRBD1. CDR3 size: 16 residues. The germline V gene encodes CDR1 SEHNR and CDR2 FQNEAQ (reference sequence). The CDR3 spells CSSSGRDRGGTGELFF. Written as DNA, the CDR3 is TGTTCCAGCAGCGGAAGGGACAGGGGTGGTACCGGGGAGCTGTTTTTT. The variable domain in full, with the rest retrieved from reference TRBV7-9 and TRBJ2-2, is DTGVSQNPRHKITKRGQNVTFRCDPISEHNRLYWYRQTLGQGPEFLTYFQNEAQLEKSRLLSDRFSAERPKGSFSTLEIQRTEQGDSAMYLCSSSGRDRGGTGELFFGEGSRLTVL.

V usage is TRBV6-6 and J usage is TRBJ1-2, with D uncertain. The CDR3 has 14 residues. Germline CDR1 and CDR2: MNHNY and SVGAGI (reference sequence). V lost 6 bases and J lost 4, with 15 bases in between. The DNA for the CDR3 is TGTGCCAGCAGGATACAGCAGGTTGTCTATGGCTACACCTTC. Translation gives CASRIQQVVYGYTF.